This T cell receptor (beta chain) came from a study of blood T cell repertoires in COVID-19. Germline CDR1 reads SGHVS; CDR2 reads FQNEAQ. This CDR3 has 16 amino acids. Germline trimming cut 5 bases from V and 10 bases from J; bases unmatched to any gene: 10. This clone was detected only once. TCRdb's copy holds only in-frame clones and misses some; the assay was immunoSEQ multiplex PCR. The table records approximately 250,000 clones, about 89% of them present only once. Sequenced material: peripheral blood. This chain joins TRBV7-8 and TRBJ2-1; the match to TRBD2 covers 14 bases. This receptor was taken from a man aged 40-49 years with active or convalescent COVID-19. Here the CDR3 DNA reads TGTGCCAGCAGCCCATGGGGGACTAGCGGGAGTAAAGAGCAGTTCTTC. Translation: CASSPWGTSGSKEQFF. Combining the CDR3 with reference TRBV7-8 and TRBJ2-1 gives the whole variable domain GAGVSQSPRYKVAKRGQDVALRCDPISGHVSLFWYQQALGQGPEFLTYFQNEAQLDKSGLPSDRFFAERPEGSVSTLKIQRTQQEDSAVYLCASSPWGTSGSKEQFFGPGTRLTVL.